This TCR beta chain was retrieved from a study of T-cell memory formation after mild COVID-19. This CDR3 is 16 amino acids long. Unmatched junction bases numbered 5, after V lost 0 bases and J lost 5 bases. CDR1 LGHNA and CDR2 YNFKEQ come from the germline V gene. This clonotype has a handful of counts. TCRdb re-called the 5' RACE reads with MiXCR, one entry per CDR3 protein. Of 500,000 to 600,000 distinct CDR3 sequences in the sample, around 17% were seen once. The genes are TRBV4-2 and TRBJ1-4, with TRBD1 matching over 8 bases. The specimen sequenced was PBMCs or a T cell subset sorted from them (not recorded which). This clonotype was sampled from an adult woman who had mild COVID-19 (a few samples of this study predate the infection). Cell type and time point are not known. The DNA for the CDR3 is TGTGCCAGCAGCCAAGATTCCGGGACAGGAAATGAAAAACTGTTTTTT. The encoded protein is CASSQDSGTGNEKLFF.